Below are 26 T cell receptor beta chains sequenced from a single sample in a study of shared clonotypes between healthy human individuals. The method was immunoSEQ multiplex PCR; TCRdb's version includes in-frame clones alone and lacks a portion of them. The profile shows about 1.1 million clones, around 77% of them singletons. The source material was memory CD4+ T cells from PBMCs. Subset of the sample: CD45RA-negative fraction. These TCRs come from a young man in good health. Some clones in this sample may be carry-over from other donors' samples.

The V call is TRBV30, the J call TRBJ2-1, with D hard to call. V was clipped by 3 bases and J by 9 bases, with 9 bases between them. The CDR3 sequence is 11 residues long. Germline CDR1 and CDR2: GTSNPN and SVGIG (reference sequence). The CDR3 spells CAWSFDTEQFF. DNA for the CDR3: TGTGCCTGGAGCTTCGACACTGAGCAGTTCTTC.

This rearrangement joins TRBV5-8 to TRBJ2-1; possibly TRBD2 for D (5 bases). The CDR3 spans 13 residues. CDR1 is SGHTS, CDR2 YDEGEE, per germline. V was pared by 4 bases and J by 9 bases, with 14 bases between. CDR3 sequence reads: CASSTVPRGEQFF. CDR3 sequence (DNA): TGTGCCAGCAGCACCGTCCCTCGGGGTGAGCAGTTCTTC.

The chain recombines TRBV19 with TRBJ1-2; 10 nucleotides line up with TRBD1. Per germline, CDR1 LNHDA and CDR2 SQIVND (reference sequence). The CDR3 runs 15 residues. V lost 5 bases, J lost 7 bases, and 10 bases stayed unmatched. This chain's CDR3 is CASSLGDRGLRGYTF. Written as DNA, the CDR3 is TGTGCCAGTAGTCTGGGGGACAGGGGTCTTCGTGGCTACACCTTC. Using reference TRBV19 and TRBJ1-2 for the parts outside the CDR3, the full variable domain is DGGITQSPKYLFRKEGQNVTLSCEQNLNHDAMYWYRQDPGQGLRLIYYSQIVNDFQKGDIAEGYSVSREKKESFPLTVTSAQKNPTAFYLCASSLGDRGLRGYTFGSGTRLTVV.

The chain links TRBV28 to TRBJ2-3; D possibly corresponds to TRBD2 (6 bases). Trimming removed 2 bases from V and 5 bases from J, with 17 bases in between. This CDR3 has 16 amino acids. CDR1 is MDHEN and CDR2 is SYDVKM in the germline V gene. The CDR3 region is CASSLPVAGLRDTQYF. Here the CDR3 DNA reads TGTGCCAGCAGTTTACCGGTGGCGGGATTGAGAGATACGCAGTATTTT.

The gene calls are TRBV5-1 and TRBJ2-2, with 7 bases fitting TRBD1. V trimming: 1 base; J trimming: 7 bases; junction bases outside the gene matches: 7. Looked up from germline, CDR1 is SGHRS and CDR2 is YFSETQ. The CDR3 loop spans 15 amino acids. CDR3 in DNA: TGCGCCAGCAGCTTGCTATCAGGGGGAGACGGGGAGCTGTTTTTT. It specifies CASSLLSGGDGELFF. Looking up the rest from reference TRBV5-1 and TRBJ2-2 gives the full variable domain: KAGVTQTPRYLIKTRGQQVTLSCSPISGHRSVSWYQQTPGQGLQFLFEYFSETQRNKGNFPGRFSGRQFSNSRSEMNVSTLELGDSALYLCASSLLSGGDGELFFGEGSRLTVL.

The rearrangement links TRBV7-3 to TRBJ2-5, with TRBD2 identical over 9 bases. Germline CDR1 reads SGHTA; CDR2 reads FQGTGA. The CDR3 totals 16 residues. Trimming took 1 base from V and 4 from J; bases not matched to a gene: 7. CDR3 DNA: TGTGCCAGCAGCTTAAGTGGCGGGAGGGCCCGAGAGACCCAGTACTTC. Protein product: CASSLSGGRARETQYF.

The J gene is TRBJ2-3, the V gene TRBV25-1; 12 bases are shared with TRBD2. The V and J ends lost 3 bases and 3 bases, in that order; junction bases with no gene match: 4. This CDR3 has 16 residues. Germline V gene sequence: CDR1 MGHDK, CDR2 SYGVNS. The CDR3 region has the DNA TGTGCCAGCAGTGACCTAGGACTAGCGGGGACAGATACGCAGTATTTT. Its translation: CASSDLGLAGTDTQYF.

V gene TRBV10-3 combines with J gene TRBJ1-5; D gene uncertain. The CDR3 contains 13 residues. Germline V CDR1 and CDR2: ENHRY, SYGVKD. The ends were cut back, 4 bases at V and 4 bases at J, with 8 bases in the middle. Here the CDR3 DNA reads TGTGCCATCAGTGCTAACCAAAATCAGCCCCAGCATTTT. It encodes CAISANQNQPQHF.

With regard to this clone: One end of the junction is discordant with germline, which a read error may explain. The chain uses TRBV11-2 and TRBJ2-7; D is ambiguous. The V gene's germline CDR1 is SGHAT and CDR2 FQNNGV. The CDR3 is 10 residues long. Written as DNA, the CDR3 is TGTGCCAGCCCCCCGTGGGATGCCAACTTC. This encodes CASPPWDANF. The complete variable domain, with remaining parts taken from reference TRBV11-2 and TRBJ2-7, reads EAGVAQSPRYKIIEKRQSVAFWCNPISGHATLYWYQQILGQGPKLLIQFQNNGVVDDSQLPKDRFSAERLKGVDSTLKIQPAKLEDSAVYLCASPPWDANFGPGTRLTVT.

The chain has TRBV27 and TRBJ2-7; D possibly uses TRBD1 or TRBD2 (5 bases each). The CDR3 runs 13 residues. The V end lost 6 bases, the J end lost 1 base, and 10 bases lay between the germline ends. Germline V CDR1 and CDR2: MNHEY, SMNVEV (reference sequence). CDR3 DNA sequence: TGTGCCAGCAGAGGGACGGGGTCCTACGAGCAGTACTTC. Translation: CASRGTGSYEQYF.

The rearrangement links TRBV7-9 to TRBJ2-1, with 8 bases identical to TRBD2. This CDR3 has 15 amino acids. V shed 5 bases and J 11 bases; nucleotides not matched to a gene: 14. Germline CDR1 and CDR2: SEHNR and FQNEAQ (reference sequence). For the CDR3, the DNA is TGTGCCAGCAGCCGCGGGAGGCCCGCCGTCGGGCAGCAGTTCTTC. Its protein product is CASSRGRPAVGQQFF. The whole variable domain, filled in from reference TRBV7-9 and TRBJ2-1, reads DTGVSQNPRHKITKRGQNVTFRCDPISEHNRLYWYRQTLGQGPEFLTYFQNEAQLEKSRLLSDRFSAERPKGSFSTLEIQRTEQGDSAMYLCASSRGRPAVGQQFFGPGTRLTVL.

This chain links TRBV11-2 with TRBJ2-4, with 11 bases fitting TRBD2. The CDR3 is made up of 18 amino acids. V shed 5 bases and J 0 bases; nucleotides not matched to a gene: 9. CDR1 is SGHAT and CDR2 is FQNNGV in the germline V gene. CDR3 DNA sequence: TGTGCCAGCAGCCAGGGGACTAGCGGATTCCTAGCCAAAAACATTCAGTACTTC. It translates to CASSQGTSGFLAKNIQYF.

The J gene is TRBJ1-2, the V gene TRBV9; the D gene is possibly TRBD1 (5 bases). Germline V gene sequence: CDR1 SGDLS, CDR2 YYNGEE. This CDR3 region has 16 residues. Trimming removed 0 bases from V and 4 bases from J, with 16 bases in between. The CDR3 region has the DNA TGTGCCAGCAGCGTAGATGGGGGGAGGATCTCCTATGGCTACACCTTC. It translates to CASSVDGGRISYGYTF.

The chain joins TRBV6-5 to TRBJ2-7, with 9 nucleotides matching TRBD2. Germline CDR1 MNHEY, CDR2 SVGAGI. The trim removed 8 bases at V and 5 bases at J, leaving 7 bases unmatched. CDR3 length equals 13 residues. The CDR3 DNA reads TGTGCCAGCGGGATAGCGGGAGTCCACGAGCAGTACTTC. As protein: CASGIAGVHEQYF.

This sequence joins TRBV4-3 and TRBJ2-7, with 8 nucleotides matching TRBD1. The CDR3 runs to 16 residues. With V trimmed by 0 bases and J by 3 bases, 7 bases remained unmatched. Germline V lookup: CDR1 LGHNA, CDR2 YSLEER. Here the CDR3 reads CASSQDGRQGFYEQYF. The CDR3 nucleotides are TGCGCCAGCAGCCAAGATGGGAGACAGGGGTTCTACGAGCAGTACTTC.

The gene calls are TRBV29-1 and TRBJ2-1; D gene uncertain. Between the trimmed V and J ends, which lost 5 bases and 8 bases, there was a span of 10 bases. The CDR3 covers 11 residues. The germline CDR1 and CDR2 sequences are SQVTM and ANQGSEA. For the CDR3, the DNA is TGCAGCGTTCGGGTAACGGATGAGCAGTTCTTC. This gives the protein CSVRVTDEQFF.

There are a few counts of this clone. At the DNA level, this CDR3 is encoded by other sequences in the same sample as well. The chain's CDR3 is CASSEGTGYGYTF. The CDR3 DNA is TGTGCCAGCAGTGAAGGGACAGGCTATGGCTACACCTTC. This chain uses TRBV6-1 with TRBJ1-2, with 7 bases that match TRBD1. In germline, CDR1 is MNHNS, CDR2 SASEGT. The length of the CDR3 is 13 residues. V lost 1 base and J lost 4; bases outside the gene matches: 0.

V is TRBV28 and J is TRBJ2-5; tentatively, D is TRBD2 (6 bases). V lost 3 bases and J lost 5, with 16 bases in between. CDR1 and CDR2 (germline): MDHEN, SYDVKM. The CDR3 runs 15 residues. The DNA for the CDR3 is TGTGCCAGCAGTTTTGCGGGACGGCCCGATGAGACCCAGTACTTC. This codes for CASSFAGRPDETQYF.

On this clone: The same CDR3 is also encoded by other DNA sequences in this sample. The V gene is TRBV9, the J gene TRBJ1-5, with 8 bases lining up with TRBD1. Germline CDR1 reads SGDLS; CDR2 reads YYNGEE. The CDR3 is 15 residues long. The ends lost 0 bases at V and 4 bases at J; junction bases unmatched: 3. CDR3 amino acids: CASSVGTGTNQPQHF. For the CDR3, the DNA is TGTGCCAGCAGCGTAGGGACAGGGACAAATCAGCCCCAGCATTTT.

This rearrangement joins TRBV5-1 to TRBJ2-2, with D possibly being TRBD1 or TRBD2 (6 bases each). The CDR3 is 15 residues long. CDR1 SGHRS and CDR2 YFSETQ come from the germline V gene. The V and J ends lost 4 bases and 0 bases respectively, with 10 bases between them. The CDR3 DNA sequence: TGCGCCAGCAGCCGGGGGCTACCGAACACCGGGGAGCTGTTTTTT. It is translated as CASSRGLPNTGELFF.

The rearrangement links TRBV6-5 to TRBJ1-3; possibly TRBD1 for D (5 bases). Between the trimmed V and J ends, which lost 6 bases and 2 bases, there was a span of 11 bases. Germline CDR1 reads MNHEY; CDR2 reads SVGAGI. This CDR3 has 14 amino acids. For the CDR3, the DNA is TGTGCCAGCAGACAGGACGGGACTGGAAACACCATATATTTT. It encodes CASRQDGTGNTIYF.

The rearrangement uses TRBV30 and TRBJ1-1; D not resolved. The CDR3 runs to 11 residues. The germline V gene encodes CDR1 GTSNPN and CDR2 SVGIG (reference sequence). Trimming cost V 4 bases and J 8 bases, with 11 bases left between them. The CDR3 bases are TGTGCCTGGATTAATGTAAGGGAAGCTTTCTTT. Its protein is CAWINVREAFF.

The CDR3 nucleotides read TGTGCCATCAGCTTTAGGACTAGCGGGGGGAACACCGGGGAGCTGTTTTTT. Its translation: CAISFRTSGGNTGELFF. The rearrangement uses TRBV10-3 and TRBJ2-2, with 13 bases lining up with TRBD2. The CDR3 consists of 17 residues. Germline V CDR1 and CDR2: ENHRY, SYGVKD. The V segment lost 6 bases and the J segment 1 base; nucleotides outside the gene matches: 5.

This chain uses TRBV9 with TRBJ1-1, with a weak D call TRBD1 (6 bases). Trimming stripped 0 bases from V and 1 base from J, with 10 bases between. Germline V gene data show CDR1 as SGDLS and CDR2 as YYNGEE. The CDR3 loop spans 15 amino acids. The CDR3 nucleotides are TGTGCCAGCAGCGTAGAGTTGGACAGGAACACTGAAGCTTTCTTT. Amino acid sequence: CASSVELDRNTEAFF.

The J gene is TRBJ2-7, the V gene TRBV9, with 7 bases fitting TRBD1. This CDR3 region has 15 residues. With 3 bases clipped from V and 1 base from J, the junction kept 7 bases outside the gene matches. The germline CDR1 and CDR2 sequences are SGDLS and YYNGEE. The CDR3 loop is CASSETWDSSYEQYF. The CDR3 bases are TGTGCCAGCAGCGAGACCTGGGACAGTTCCTACGAGCAGTACTTC. The complete variable domain, with remaining parts taken from reference TRBV9 and TRBJ2-7, reads DSGVTQTPKHLITATGQRVTLRCSPRSGDLSVYWYQQSLDQGLQFLIQYYNGEERAKGNILERFSAQQFPDLHSELNLSSLELGDSALYFCASSETWDSSYEQYFGPGTRLTVT.

The chain carries TRBV5-4 and TRBJ1-1; D is unclear. This CDR3 is built from 16 residues. With 2 bases removed from V and 0 bases from J, the gap between germline ends came to 14 bases. Germline V gene data show CDR1 as SGHNT and CDR2 as YYREEE (reference sequence). The CDR3 loop reads CASSFFFTGVNTEAFF. DNA of the CDR3: TGTGCCAGCAGCTTTTTTTTTACCGGGGTGAACACTGAAGCTTTCTTT. Using reference TRBV5-4 and TRBJ1-1 for the parts outside the CDR3, the full variable domain is ETGVTQSPTHLIKTRGQQVTLRCSSQSGHNTVSWYQQALGQGPQFIFQYYREEENGRGNFPPRFSGLQFPNYSSELNVNALELDDSALYLCASSFFFTGVNTEAFFGQGTRLTVV.